The 27 T cell receptor beta chains presented below share a single source sample, sequenced in a study of regulatory T cells in long-lasting Graves disease. Sequencing libraries for TCR beta were prepared with iRepertoire HTBI primers and Arm-PCR of CDR3 regions. TCRdb recomputed calls from the multiplex PCR reads with MiXCR, one row per CDR3 protein. The profile shows hundreds of thousands of distinct CDR3 sequences, about 16% of them singletons. This sample's time point: newly diagnosed GD, antithyroid drugs for less than 3 months. Following extraction of RNA from PBMCs, that RNA was used to make the TCR library. This sample was also put to use in a study of T cells in Graves' hyperthyroidism and ophthalmopathy.

The sample consisted of peripheral blood mononuclear cells (PBMCs), taken at new diagnosis, from a patient treated with antithyroid drugs. These receptor sequences come from a woman aged 40-60 years with Graves disease.

The sample holds a few counts of this clonotype. V is TRBV6-1 and J is TRBJ1-2; D not certain. CDR1 and CDR2 (germline): MNHNS, SASEGT. The CDR3 has 13 amino acids. The V gene lost 6 bases and the J gene lost 3 bases, with 11 bases spanning the gap. The CDR3 sequence: CASRADIHYGYTF. The CDR3 bases are TGTGCCAGCAGAGCCGACATTCACTATGGCTACACCTTC.

This clonotype was seen many times. CDR3 sequence reads: CASSIDYGYTF. In DNA form, the CDR3 reads TGTGCCAGTAGTATCGACTATGGCTACACCTTC. The rearrangement joins TRBV19 to TRBJ1-2, with no clear D. Germline CDR1 reads LNHDA; CDR2 reads SQIVND (reference sequence). Trimming removed 3 bases at V and 3 bases at J, with 2 bases between. The CDR3 contains 11 residues. The complete variable domain, with remaining parts taken from reference TRBV19 and TRBJ1-2, reads DGGITQSPKYLFRKEGQNVTLSCEQNLNHDAMYWYRQDPGQGLRLIYYSQIVNDFQKGDIAEGYSVSREKKESFPLTVTSAQKNPTAFYLCASSIDYGYTFGSGTRLTVV.

The chain combines TRBV27 with TRBJ2-1; perhaps TRBD2 as D (5 bases). Germline values: CDR1 MNHEY, CDR2 SMNVEV (reference sequence). The CDR3 extends over 13 amino acids. The V end was cut by 8 bases, the J end by 4 bases, with 12 bases between. The CDR3, as DNA: TGTGCCAGCCAAGCACGGGGTTACAATGAGCAGTTCTTC. This gives the protein CASQARGYNEQFF.

This clonotype appeared many times. The J gene is TRBJ1-1, the V gene TRBV12-3 or TRBV12-4, with D uncertain. CDR3 length equals 12 residues. Trimming removed 1 base from V and 8 bases from J, with 8 bases in between. Written as DNA, the CDR3 is TGTGCCAGCAGTTTAGTGAGACGAGAAGCTTTCTTT. As protein: CASSLVRREAFF.

Ten or more counts support this clonotype. The chain links TRBV28 to TRBJ2-4; 8 bases match TRBD1. The length of the CDR3 is 15 residues. Germline V CDR1 and CDR2: MDHEN, SYDVKM. The ends lost 5 bases at V and 4 bases at J; junction bases unmatched: 7. The CDR3 reads CASSLRWTGKNIQYF. The CDR3 coding sequence is TGTGCCAGCAGTCTCCGGTGGACAGGGAAAAACATTCAGTACTTC. The full variable domain, in which reference TRBV28 and TRBJ2-4 provide the parts outside the CDR3, is DVKVTQSSRYLVKRTGEKVFLECVQDMDHENMFWYRQDPGLGLRLIYFSYDVKMKEKGDIPEGYSVSREKKERFSLILESASTNQTSMYLCASSLRWTGKNIQYFGAGTRLSVL.

CDR3 protein: CASSYGGEKQYF. The CDR3 nucleotides are TGTGCCAGCAGCTACGGGGGGGAAAAGCAGTATTTT. This rearrangement joins TRBV9 to TRBJ2-3; 8 bases map to TRBD2. The CDR3 is made up of 12 amino acids. With 4 bases clipped from V and 11 bases from J, the junction kept 6 bases outside the gene matches. Germline V lookup: CDR1 SGDLS, CDR2 YYNGEE.

This clonotype was found a few times. The chain employs TRBV9 and TRBJ2-2, with 8 bases that match TRBD1. V gave up 0 bases and J gave up 7 bases; unmatched junction bases: 2. CDR3 length equals 14 residues. Per the germline V gene, CDR1 is SGDLS and CDR2 is YYNGEE. CDR3 protein: CASSVVTGGGELFF. The CDR3 DNA sequence: TGTGCCAGCAGCGTAGTAACAGGGGGCGGGGAGCTGTTTTTT.

The chain links TRBV7-3 to TRBJ2-3; the D gene is possibly TRBD1 (6 bases). The CDR3 loop spans 14 amino acids. V was shortened by 6 bases and J by 2 bases, with 12 bases between the two germline ends. Looked up from germline, CDR1 is SGHTA and CDR2 is FQGTGA. The CDR3 bases are TGTGCCAGCAGGGGGGCCGTCGCCACAGATACGCAGTATTTT. This codes for CASRGAVATDTQYF.

Only a few counts were recorded for this clonotype. The chain is built from TRBV5-1 and TRBJ2-3; 8 bases align to TRBD2. Germline CDR1 SGHRS, CDR2 YFSETQ. The CDR3 contains 15 residues. The ends lost 3 bases at V and 6 bases at J; junction bases unmatched: 9. The CDR3 reads CASSSRSSGEDTQYF. The CDR3 nucleotides read TGCGCCAGCAGCTCCCGGAGTAGCGGGGAGGATACGCAGTATTTT.

This clonotype was observed at least ten times. The chain is built from TRBV6-2 or TRBV6-3 and TRBJ1-1; 9 nucleotides match TRBD1. The CDR3 extends over 15 amino acids. CDR1 and CDR2 (germline): MNHEY, SVGEGT. V was pared by 0 bases and J by 7 bases, with 6 bases of the junction left unmatched. The CDR3 sequence: CASSYSSYRGREAFF. CDR3 bases: TGTGCCAGCAGTTACTCGTCGTACAGGGGGCGTGAAGCTTTCTTT.

The chain links TRBV5-4 to TRBJ1-6, with 7 bases lining up with TRBD1. The V gene's germline CDR1 is SGHNT and CDR2 YYREEE (reference sequence). The CDR3 has 14 residues. V trimming: 4 bases; J trimming: 6 bases; junction bases outside the gene matches: 4. CDR3 region: CASSTGQTNSPLHF. The CDR3 nucleotides read TGTGCCAGCAGCACGGGACAGACTAATTCACCCCTCCACTTT.

This clonotype appeared a few times. The rearrangement joins TRBV7-8 to TRBJ1-2; no definite D call. CDR1 and CDR2 from the germline V gene are SGHVS and FQNEAQ. V was shortened by 5 bases and J by 8 bases, with 12 bases between the two germline ends. The CDR3 sequence is 12 residues long. The CDR3: CASSLGPEGYTF. CDR3 DNA sequence: TGTGCCAGCAGCCTTGGACCGGAAGGCTACACCTTC.

In its sample, this clonotype was seen many times. J is TRBJ2-1 and V is TRBV11-2; 8 bases align to TRBD2. This CDR3 spans 12 amino acids. Germline lookup yields CDR1 SGHAT and CDR2 FQNNGV. The V gene end was trimmed by 5 bases and the J gene end by 10 bases; junction bases not matched to a gene: 4. This CDR3 reads CASSRREGEQFF. CDR3 coding DNA: TGTGCCAGCAGCCGTCGGGAGGGAGAGCAGTTCTTC.

Many counts were recorded for this clonotype. The CDR3 DNA reads TGCGCCAGCAGCACGGGACTAGCGGCCACAGATACGCAGTATTTT. Its protein is CASSTGLAATDTQYF. This chain connects TRBV5-1 to TRBJ2-3, with TRBD2 identical over 11 bases. The germline gives CDR1 SGHRS, CDR2 YFSETQ. The CDR3 contains 15 residues. With 4 bases clipped from V and 2 bases from J, the junction kept 3 bases outside the gene matches. The whole variable domain, filled in from reference TRBV5-1 and TRBJ2-3, reads KAGVTQTPRYLIKTRGQQVTLSCSPISGHRSVSWYQQTPGQGLQFLFEYFSETQRNKGNFPGRFSGRQFSNSRSEMNVSTLELGDSALYLCASSTGLAATDTQYFGPGTRLTVL.

This clonotype was seen repeatedly, ten times or more. The chain recombines TRBV5-1 with TRBJ1-6; 7 bases agree with TRBD1. With 4 bases clipped from V and 9 bases from J, the junction kept 7 bases outside the gene matches. The CDR3 consists of 14 residues. The V gene's germline CDR1 is SGHRS and CDR2 YFSETQ. The chain's CDR3 is CASSPGTVGSPLHF. For the CDR3, the DNA is TGCGCCAGCAGCCCTGGGACAGTCGGTTCACCCCTCCACTTT.

This clonotype appeared many times. The rearrangement joins TRBV5-1 to TRBJ1-1; 7 bases are shared with TRBD1. Trimming took 0 bases from V and 4 from J; bases not matched to a gene: 12. This CDR3 is 17 amino acids long. Per germline, CDR1 SGHRS and CDR2 YFSETQ. For the CDR3, the DNA is TGCGCCAGCAGCTTGGCTAAGATGGGGACAGCCAGCACTGAAGCTTTCTTT. Translated: CASSLAKMGTASTEAFF.

This clonotype was seen repeatedly, ten times or more. The chain joins TRBV5-6 to TRBJ2-7; unclear D gene. The CDR3 consists of 15 residues. Germline CDR1 SGHDT, CDR2 YYEEEE. V lost 0 bases and J 0 bases, leaving 10 bases between the germline ends. The DNA for the CDR3 is TGTGCCAGCAGCTTGGGCGCGAAGGCCTCCTACGAGCAGTACTTC. It specifies CASSLGAKASYEQYF.

The table lists this clonotype with a few counts. V is TRBV4-2 and J is TRBJ2-1; 9 nucleotides match TRBD2. The V segment lost 5 bases and the J segment 3 bases; nucleotides outside the gene matches: 8. This CDR3 spans 16 amino acids. CDR1 is LGHNA and CDR2 is YNFKEQ in the germline V gene. The CDR3 sequence: CASSESSGAHYNEQFF. The CDR3 region has the DNA TGTGCCAGCAGCGAGTCTAGCGGGGCACACTACAATGAGCAGTTCTTC.

The chain carries TRBV12-5 and TRBJ1-6; TRBD1 matches at 9 bases. The CDR3 has 14 amino acids. Germline CDR1 and CDR2: LGHNT and FRNRAP. V trimming: 3 bases; J trimming: 10 bases; junction bases outside the gene matches: 4. CDR3 nucleotide sequence: TGTGCTAGTGGTTTTGGGGACAGGGTGTCACCCCTCCACTTT. This gives the protein CASGFGDRVSPLHF. The full variable domain, completed using reference TRBV12-5 and TRBJ1-6, is DARVTQTPRHKVTEMGQEVTMRCQPILGHNTVFWYRQTMMQGLELLAYFRNRAPLDDSGMPKDRFSAEMPDATLATLKIQPSEPRDSAVYFCASGFGDRVSPLHFGNGTRLTVT.

The chain joins TRBV7-2 to TRBJ1-1, with D maybe TRBD1 (6 bases). The length of the CDR3 is 17 residues. Trimming removed 5 bases from V and 1 base from J, with 20 bases in between. CDR1 and CDR2 from the germline V gene are SGHTA and FQGNSA. CDR3 sequence (DNA): TGTGCCAGCAGCCAAGTTCTCGGACAGAGGGAGAACACTGAAGCTTTCTTT. Amino acid sequence: CASSQVLGQRENTEAFF.

A remark on this clonotype: With a much larger clone just one base away, this may be a read error. The chain uses TRBV29-1 and TRBJ1-1; D is possibly TRBD1 (6 bases). V gave up 7 bases and J gave up 4 bases, with 16 bases separating them. The CDR3 length is 13 residues. In germline, CDR1 is SQVTM, CDR2 ANQGSEA. CDR3 in amino acids: CSAWTATSTEAFF. CDR3 in DNA: TGCAGCGCTTGGACAGCAACGAGCACTGAAGCTTTCTTT. Based on the CDR3 plus reference TRBV29-1 and TRBJ1-1, the full variable domain is SAVISQKPSRDICQRGTSLTIQCQVDSQVTMMFWYRQQPGQSLTLIATANQGSEATYESGFVIDKFPISRPNLTFSTLTVSNMSPEDSSIYLCSAWTATSTEAFFGQGTRLTVV.

This clonotype was seen at least ten times. The chain couples TRBV6-2 or TRBV6-3 to TRBJ2-7; D uncertain. The CDR3 contains 11 residues. Between the trimmed V and J ends, which lost 5 bases and 3 bases, there was a span of 5 bases. Germline CDR1 reads MNHEY; CDR2 reads SVGEGT. The chain's CDR3 is CASSEYYEQYF. The CDR3 nucleotides read TGTGCCAGCAGTGAGTACTACGAGCAGTACTTC.

Concerning this clonotype itself: A single base separates this from a much larger clone, so it may be a read error. This rearrangement joins TRBV29-1 to TRBJ1-1; maybe TRBD1 (6 bases). V was pared by 0 bases and J by 5 bases, with 13 bases between. The CDR3 is 14 residues long. CDR1 and CDR2 (germline): SQVTM, ANQGSEA. The CDR3 region is CSVEDSGGRTEAFF. The CDR3 bases are TGCAGCGTTGAAGATAGCGGGGGGCGAACTGAAGCTTTCTTT.

This clonotype has more than one count but fewer than ten. This sequence joins TRBV12-3 or TRBV12-4 and TRBJ2-1; weak D call: TRBD2 (6 bases). This CDR3 is 18 amino acids long. Trimming pared 5 bases from V and 4 bases from J, leaving 24 bases between. This CDR3 is CASSLRPPGLTEYNEQFF. CDR3 DNA sequence: TGTGCCAGCAGTCTGCGCCCCCCGGGACTGACGGAATACAATGAGCAGTTCTTC.

A single count supports this clonotype. The rearrangement links TRBV5-1 to TRBJ2-1, with a possible D match to TRBD2 (6 bases). In germline, CDR1 is SGHRS, CDR2 YFSETQ. The V end lost 3 bases, the J end lost 6 bases, and 10 bases lay between the germline ends. This CDR3 contains 13 residues. The CDR3 spells CASSSRDFNEQFF. For the CDR3, the DNA is TGCGCCAGCAGCTCAAGGGACTTCAATGAGCAGTTCTTC.

The chain employs TRBV19 and TRBJ1-4; no reliable D call. There are 15 residues in the CDR3. Germline CDR1 and CDR2: LNHDA and SQIVND (reference sequence). V lost 5 bases and J lost 4, with 14 bases in between. The CDR3, as DNA: TGTGCCAGTAGTCCCCCGCGATGGGATAATGAAAAACTGTTTTTT. This codes for CASSPPRWDNEKLFF.

This clonotype was recorded at least ten times. The chain combines TRBV30 with TRBJ2-1; D unresolved. The length of the CDR3 is 11 residues. Trimming cost V 2 bases and J 6 bases, with 5 bases left between them. Germline V gene sequence: CDR1 GTSNPN, CDR2 SVGIG (reference sequence). CDR3 in DNA: TGTGCCTGGAGTTATCTCAATGAGCAGTTCTTC. Its translation is CAWSYLNEQFF.